The present T cell receptor (beta chain) was sequenced within a study of cytomegalovirus exposure and HLA in healthy donors. Unmatched junction bases numbered 5, after V lost 2 bases and J lost 10 bases. The length of the CDR3 is 13 residues. From germline, CDR1 is SEHNR and CDR2 FQNEAQ (reference sequence). General study results and limits: V segments that were indistinguishable, TRBV6-2 and TRBV6-3 among them, were omitted from analysis. Serostatus for CMV was the only available immune exposure information. A later analysis linked a missense variant in DCLRE1C to the trimming of TCR beta V and J genes.

The PCR contained 60 Vbeta and 13 Jbeta primers. Profiled with immunoSEQ multiplex PCR; TCRdb holds only in-frame clones, not every one. There are under 300,000 clones in the sample; about nine tenths occur only once, and 1.7% lies in the top ten. To note about this clone: The antigen is not known.

Healthy bone marrow donors made up the donors. The TCR sequence derives from a girl aged 2 to 9 in good health and CMV-seronegative. Sequencing was performed on PBMCs. The chain recombines TRBV7-9 with TRBJ1-1; TRBD1 matches at 9 bases. CDR3 region: CASSLREDRGAFF. In DNA, the CDR3 is TGTGCCAGCAGCTTAAGAGAGGACAGGGGAGCTTTCTTT. Complete variable domain (other parts from reference TRBV7-9 and TRBJ1-1): DTGVSQNPRHKITKRGQNVTFRCDPISEHNRLYWYRQTLGQGPEFLTYFQNEAQLEKSRLLSDRFSAERPKGSFSTLEIQRTEQGDSAMYLCASSLREDRGAFFGQGTRLTVV.